This TCR beta chain was recorded in a study of T cell responses to AZD1222 COVID-19 vaccine. Study-wide findings and caveats: Only 6 or 7 people who got AZD1222 tested seropositive at baseline. Targeting of unmutated variant regions was reportedly seen in nearly half of spike-specific TCRs. The donor cohort was predominantly white British with a female majority, and clonal diversity may have been underestimated.

Sequencing was performed with immunoSEQ multiplex PCR; in TCRdb, only in-frame clones are kept and a portion is missing. The sample contains about 170,000 clones, 70% to 90% of which appear only once. Trimming stripped 0 bases from V and 2 bases from J, with 7 bases between. From germline, CDR1 is SGDLS and CDR2 YYNGEE. This CDR3 spans 14 amino acids. It was second doses at about 4 or about 12 weeks that were pooled. As for this clone: As yet, its antigen is unknown.

V and J are TRBV9 and TRBJ2-3; a weak D match, TRBD2 (5 bases). The clonotype originates from an adult who received the AZD1222 COVID-19 vaccine. Sequences were derived from peripheral blood, sampled 28 days after the second AZD1222 dose. The CDR3 DNA sequence: TGTGCCAGCAGCGTAGAACTAGACACAGATACGCAGTATTTT. Amino acid sequence: CASSVELDTDTQYF.